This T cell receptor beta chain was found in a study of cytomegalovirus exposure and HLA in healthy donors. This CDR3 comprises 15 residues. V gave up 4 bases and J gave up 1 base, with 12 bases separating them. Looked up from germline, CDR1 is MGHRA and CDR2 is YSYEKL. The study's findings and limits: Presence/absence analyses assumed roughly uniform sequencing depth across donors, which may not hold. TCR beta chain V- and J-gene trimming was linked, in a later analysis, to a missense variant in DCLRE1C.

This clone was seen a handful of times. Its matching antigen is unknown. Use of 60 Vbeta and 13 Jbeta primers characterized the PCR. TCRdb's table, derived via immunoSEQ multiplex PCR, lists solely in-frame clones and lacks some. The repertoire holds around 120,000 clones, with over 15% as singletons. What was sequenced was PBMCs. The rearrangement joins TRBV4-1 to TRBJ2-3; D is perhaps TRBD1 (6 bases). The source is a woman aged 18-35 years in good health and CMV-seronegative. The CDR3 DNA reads TGCGCCAGCAGCCCCAGGGGAAGTGGCACAGATACGCAGTATTTT. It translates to CASSPRGSGTDTQYF.